This T cell receptor (beta chain) was profiled in a study of PD-1 blockade in classical Hodgkin lymphoma. Whole-study findings and limits: Relative to healthy donors, newly diagnosed patients reportedly had lower baseline TCR diversity, which was reported as lower still in relapsed/refractory patients.

About this clone: What it binds is not known. The identical CDR3 is also encoded by other nucleotide sequences in the sample.

Sequenced by immunoSEQ multiplex PCR; TCRdb stores in-frame clones only, minus some. The data contain more than 85,000 clones, approximately 89% of them singletons. Time point: cycle 4 day 1 (C4D1), after more than five weeks of nivolumab. There was relapse after autologous stem cell transplantation in every patient, and there was variation in brentuximab vedotin exposure. When best responses were assessed, they were complete response, partial response or progressive disease. The germline V gene has CDR1 KGHSH and CDR2 LQKENI. This CDR3 contains 13 residues. Deletions cut 1 base from V and 1 base from J, with 5 bases between.

This specimen was peripheral blood mononuclear cells (PBMCs), taken before the fourth cycle of nivolumab. The TCR originated in a human donor with classical Hodgkin lymphoma. The chain links TRBV18 to TRBJ2-7; D uncertain. The CDR3 DNA reads as TGTGCCAGCTCACCACTTCCATCCTACGAGCAGTACTTC. This codes for CASSPLPSYEQYF.